This T cell receptor beta chain derives from a study of shared clonotypes between healthy human individuals. General study results and limits: Read depth was anticipated to influence clonotype sharing among donors.

Comment on this clone: As yet, its antigen is unknown.

This table comes from immunoSEQ multiplex PCR, and its TCRdb copy is limited to in-frame clones, with some not included. The sample contains roughly 1 million clones, approximately 76% of which appear only once. The receptor was isolated from a man between 18 and 29 years old in good health. The sequenced sample consisted of memory CD4+ T cells sorted from blood. Subset given: CD45RA-negative fraction.

As DNA, the CDR3 is TGTGCCAGCAGCTTAAACTCTGGGGCCAACGTCCTGACTTTC. Its protein product is CASSLNSGANVLTF. J is TRBJ2-6 and V is TRBV7-6; D not certain. This CDR3 has 14 residues. V lost 2 bases and J 0 bases, leaving 2 bases between the germline ends. Germline values: CDR1 SGHVS, CDR2 FNYEAQ.